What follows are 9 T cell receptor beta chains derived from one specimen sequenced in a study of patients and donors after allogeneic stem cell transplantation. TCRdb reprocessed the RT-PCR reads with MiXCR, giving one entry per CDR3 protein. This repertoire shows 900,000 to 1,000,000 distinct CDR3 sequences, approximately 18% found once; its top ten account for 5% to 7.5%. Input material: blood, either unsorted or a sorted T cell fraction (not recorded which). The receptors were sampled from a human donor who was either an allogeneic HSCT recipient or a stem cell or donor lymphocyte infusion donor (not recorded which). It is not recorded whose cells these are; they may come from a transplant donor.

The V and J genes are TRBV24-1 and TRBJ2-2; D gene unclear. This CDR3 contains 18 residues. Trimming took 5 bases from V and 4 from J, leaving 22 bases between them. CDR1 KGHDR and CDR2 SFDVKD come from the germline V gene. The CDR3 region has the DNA TGTGCCACCAGTGTTTCCTACCCCAGAAGCACCCTCACCGGGGAGCTGTTTTTT. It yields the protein CATSVSYPRSTLTGELFF.

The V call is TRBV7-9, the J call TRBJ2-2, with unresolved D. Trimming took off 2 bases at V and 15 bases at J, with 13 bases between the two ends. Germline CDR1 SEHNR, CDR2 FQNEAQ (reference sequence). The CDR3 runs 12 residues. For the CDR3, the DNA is TGTGCCAGCAGCTTAAGCAGGTTGTCTGTGTTTTTT. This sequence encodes CASSLSRLSVFF.

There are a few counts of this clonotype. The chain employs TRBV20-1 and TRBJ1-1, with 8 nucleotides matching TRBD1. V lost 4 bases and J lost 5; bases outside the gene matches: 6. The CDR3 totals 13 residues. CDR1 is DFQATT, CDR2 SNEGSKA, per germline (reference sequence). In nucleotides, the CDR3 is TGCAGTGCTACGACAGGGGCGAGGACTGAAGCTTTCTTT. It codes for CSATTGARTEAFF.

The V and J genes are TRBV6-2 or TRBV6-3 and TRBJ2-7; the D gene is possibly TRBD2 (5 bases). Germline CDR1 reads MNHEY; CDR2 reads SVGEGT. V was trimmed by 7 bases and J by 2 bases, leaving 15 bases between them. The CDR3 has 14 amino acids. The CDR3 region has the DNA TGTGCCAGCATGGGCGAGGACGGGACCTACGAGCAGTACTTC. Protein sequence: CASMGEDGTYEQYF.

CDR3 bases: TGTGCCAGCTCACAACAGGGTCCGGGCTACGAGCAGTACTTC. Translated, it gives CASSQQGPGYEQYF. This sequence joins TRBV18 and TRBJ2-7, with D possibly being TRBD1 (6 bases). Trimming cost V 4 bases and J 3 bases, with 13 bases left between them. Looked up from germline, CDR1 is KGHSH and CDR2 is LQKENI. The CDR3 consists of 14 residues.

The CDR3 region has the DNA TGTGCCAGCAGCGTAGCTGGGCTAGCTTTGGCCGGGGAGCTGTTTTTT. Residues: CASSVAGLALAGELFF. The rearrangement links TRBV9 to TRBJ2-2, with D perhaps TRBD2 (5 bases). The CDR3 sequence is 16 residues long. CDR1 and CDR2 from the germline V gene are SGDLS and YYNGEE. Trimming left V 0 bases short and J 6 bases short, with 15 bases between.

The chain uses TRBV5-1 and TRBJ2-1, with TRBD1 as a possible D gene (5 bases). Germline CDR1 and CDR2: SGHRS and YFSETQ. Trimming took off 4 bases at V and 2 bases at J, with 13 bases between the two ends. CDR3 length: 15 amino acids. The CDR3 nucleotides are TGCGCCAGCAGCCCGATAGGGGCGGCCTACAATGAGCAGTTCTTC. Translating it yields CASSPIGAAYNEQFF.

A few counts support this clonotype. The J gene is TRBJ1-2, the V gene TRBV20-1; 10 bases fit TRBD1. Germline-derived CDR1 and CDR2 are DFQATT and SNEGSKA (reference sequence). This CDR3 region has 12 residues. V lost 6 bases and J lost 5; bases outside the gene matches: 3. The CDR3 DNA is TGCAGTGCCGGGACAGGGGTATATGGCTACACCTTC. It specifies CSAGTGVYGYTF.

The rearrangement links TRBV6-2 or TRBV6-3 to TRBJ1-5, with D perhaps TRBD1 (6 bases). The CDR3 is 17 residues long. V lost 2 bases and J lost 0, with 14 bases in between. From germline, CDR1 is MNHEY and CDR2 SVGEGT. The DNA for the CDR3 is TGTGCCAGCAGTTACCCTCGGCGGGGGCATAGCAATCAGCCCCAGCATTTT. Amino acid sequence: CASSYPRRGHSNQPQHF.